A selection of T cell receptor beta chains follows, all from one sample in a study of blood T cell repertoires in COVID-19. Profiling relied on immunoSEQ multiplex PCR, and the TCRdb table lists in-frame clones only, not all of them. The sample yields roughly 33,000 clones, almost 80% seen once. The sequenced sample was peripheral blood. These receptors were collected from a woman aged 60-70 years with acute or convalescent COVID-19. The CDR3 runs from the conserved cysteine through the conserved F or W. D genes are given only for firm matches. The size entry is marked missing in some rows and otherwise reads once, few, many or a size class.

D gene | J gene | V gene | CDR3 length | clone size | CDR3 protein | CDR3 DNA
TRBD1 | TRBJ1-1 | TRBV30 | 15 | . | CAWSKGQPLNTEAFF | TGTGCCTGGAGTAAGGGACAGCCCCTGAACACTGAAGCTTTCTTT
TRBD1 | TRBJ1-4 | TRBV18 | 14 | . | CASSPGTGVEKLFF | TGTGCCAGCTCACCCGGGACAGGGGTTGAAAAACTGTTTTTT
. | TRBJ1-1 | TRBV9 | 13 | . | CASSQQGNTEAFF | TGTGCCAGCAGCCAACAGGGAAACACTGAAGCTTTCTTT
TRBD2 | TRBJ2-7 | TRBV7-9 | 15 | . | CASSFSPGLRGEQYF | TGTGCCAGCAGCTTTTCTCCGGGACTAAGAGGCGAGCAGTACTTC
. | TRBJ2-3 | TRBV7-6 | 14 | . | CASSASTSTDTQYF | TGTGCCAGCAGCGCCTCGACTAGCACAGATACGCAGTATTTT
TRBD1 | TRBJ2-5 | TRBV27 | 15 | . | CASSKKWTGEETQYF | TGTGCCAGCAGCAAAAAATGGACAGGGGAAGAGACCCAGTACTTC
. | TRBJ2-7 | TRBV5-4 | 16 | once | CASSLAPTGNPYEQYF | TGTGCCAGCAGCTTGGCTCCTACAGGGAACCCCTACGAGCAGTACTTC
. | TRBJ2-3 | TRBV7-3 | 15 | . | CASSLGGPSTDTQYF | TGTGCCAGCAGCTTGGGAGGCCCTAGCACAGATACGCAGTATTTT
. | TRBJ2-7 | TRBV6-6 | 16 | . | CASSPGGHQISYEQYF | TGTGCCAGCAGCCCCGGAGGGCACCAAATCTCCTACGAGCAGTACTTC
TRBD1 | TRBJ2-7 | TRBV27 | 14 | few | CASSGTGGTYEQYF | TGTGCCAGCAGCGGGACAGGGGGCACCTACGAGCAGTACTTC
. | TRBJ1-4 | TRBV5-6 | 14 | . | CASSLFGIQEKLFF | TGTGCCAGCAGCTTGTTCGGGATTCAGGAAAAACTGTTTTTT
TRBD1 | TRBJ2-3 | TRBV6-5 | 15 | . | CASSPTGGRTDTQYF | TGTGCCAGCAGTCCGACAGGGGGCCGCACAGATACGCAGTATTTT
. | TRBJ1-1 | TRBV19 | 16 | . | CASKAGGARMNTEAFF | TGTGCCAGTAAAGCGGGTGGGGCTCGCATGAACACTGAAGCTTTCTTT
TRBD1 | TRBJ1-5 | TRBV30 | 13 | . | CAWSSTGAQPQHF | TGTGCCTGGAGTTCAACAGGGGCTCAGCCCCAGCATTTT
. | TRBJ1-2 | TRBV28 | 13 | . | CASSPHLRDGYTF | TGTGCCAGCAGTCCACATCTCCGGGATGGCTACACCTTC
TRBD1 | TRBJ1-4 | TRBV6-6 | 14 | . | CASRLGGYNEKLFF | TGTGCCAGCAGGTTAGGGGGCTATAATGAAAAACTGTTTTTT
. | TRBJ1-1 | TRBV28 | 14 | . | CASSAHSGDTEAFF | TGTGCCAGCAGTGCCCACTCCGGAGACACTGAAGCTTTCTTT
. | TRBJ1-4 | TRBV10-3 | 14 | few | CAISEGATNEKLFF | TGTGCCATCAGTGAAGGAGCAACTAATGAAAAACTGTTTTTT
. | TRBJ1-1 | TRBV2 | 16 | . | CASSEIESSVNTEAFF | TGTGCCAGCAGTGAGATTGAGTCGTCGGTTAACACTGAAGCTTTCTTT
TRBD1 | TRBJ2-5 | TRBV7-3 | 13 | once | CASSSGGRETQYF | TGTGCCAGCAGCTCAGGGGGCCGGGAGACCCAGTACTTC
. | TRBJ1-1 | TRBV7-6 | 14 | . | CASSLGRWDTEAFF | TGTGCCAGCAGCTTGGGCAGGTGGGACACTGAAGCTTTCTTT
. | TRBJ1-1 | TRBV7-9 | 15 | . | CASSLAQGGDTEAFF | TGTGCCAGCAGCTTAGCGCAAGGGGGGGACACTGAAGCTTTCTTT
. | TRBJ1-2 | TRBV6-5 | 13 | . | CATTRGPIYGYTF | TGTGCCACGACTAGGGGCCCAATCTATGGCTACACCTTC